Below, 5 T cell receptor beta chains from the same sample are listed, as sequenced in a study of T-cell memory formation after mild COVID-19 (dated by TCRdb to the early 2020s). The library was generated by 5' RACE. Sequencing instrument: Illumina NovaSeq 6000. Using fastp trimming at Q25 and MiXCR clonotype assembly, TCRdb reanalyzed the public sequencing data and kept in-frame beta chains. Every entry covers one CDR3 protein and lists the most common genes and DNA from its rows. The sample table records around 250,000 distinct CDR3 sequences; 7.5% to 10% of these occur just once. Roughly a fifth of the sample comes from the top ten. Sequenced material: PBMCs or a T cell subset sorted from them (not recorded which). These receptors came from a young man who had mild COVID-19 (a few samples of this study predate the infection). The sample titles of this study are shuffled in the database, so cell type and time point are left out; the donor was told from shared clones.

The V call is TRBV15, the J call TRBJ1-4, with D tentatively TRBD1 (6 bases). Germline V CDR1 and CDR2: LNHNV, YYDKDF (reference sequence). This CDR3 is 14 amino acids long. V gave up 0 bases and J gave up 8 bases, with 10 bases separating them. The CDR3 loop reads CATSRDRGHEKLFF. The DNA of the CDR3 is TGTGCCACCAGCAGAGACAGGGGCCACGAAAAACTGTTTTTT. Full variable domain (missing parts from reference TRBV15 and TRBJ1-4): DAMVIQNPRYQVTQFGKPVTLSCSQTLNHNVMYWYQQKSSQAPKLLFHYYDKDFNNEADTPDNFQSRRPNTSFCFLDIRSPGLGDTAMYLCATSRDRGHEKLFFGSGTQLSVL.

This clonotype appeared many times. The rearrangement joins TRBV20-1 to TRBJ2-7; D is tentatively TRBD1 or TRBD2 (6 bases each). Germline CDR1 is DFQATT and CDR2 is SNEGSKA (reference sequence). Trimming left V 4 bases short and J 6 bases short, with 16 bases between. The CDR3 has 13 amino acids. The CDR3 bases are TGCAGTGCTATTGGAGGGGGGCCTAGCGAGCAGTACGTC. This gives the protein CSAIGGGPSEQYV.

The chain recombines TRBV4-1 with TRBJ1-2; D call uncertain. V shed 0 bases and J shed 8 bases, with 16 bases lying between them. CDR1 and CDR2 from the germline V gene are MGHRA and YSYEKL. The CDR3 is 15 residues long. In DNA form, the CDR3 reads TGCGCCAGCAGCCAAGAGGCGGCCACCCGCCGGGGCTACACCTTC. This gives the protein CASSQEAATRRGYTF.

The chain combines TRBV20-1 with TRBJ2-5; 11 bases match TRBD1. The CDR3 is 14 amino acids. The germline CDR1 and CDR2 sequences are DFQATT and SNEGSKA (reference sequence). Trimming took 3 bases from V and 4 from J; bases not matched to a gene: 4. CDR3 sequence (DNA): TGCAGTGCTAGCCTTGGACAGGGGGCAGAGACCCAGTACTTC. It yields the protein CSASLGQGAETQYF.

The genes are TRBV7-2 and TRBJ2-1; 9 bases match TRBD2. The CDR3 covers 15 residues. V dropped 1 base and J dropped 9; count of bases not matched to a gene: 7. Germline-derived CDR1 and CDR2 are SGHTA and FQGNSA. This CDR3 reads CASSLGGTSLREQFF. CDR3 in DNA: TGTGCCAGCAGCTTAGGAGGGACTAGCCTCCGTGAGCAGTTCTTC.